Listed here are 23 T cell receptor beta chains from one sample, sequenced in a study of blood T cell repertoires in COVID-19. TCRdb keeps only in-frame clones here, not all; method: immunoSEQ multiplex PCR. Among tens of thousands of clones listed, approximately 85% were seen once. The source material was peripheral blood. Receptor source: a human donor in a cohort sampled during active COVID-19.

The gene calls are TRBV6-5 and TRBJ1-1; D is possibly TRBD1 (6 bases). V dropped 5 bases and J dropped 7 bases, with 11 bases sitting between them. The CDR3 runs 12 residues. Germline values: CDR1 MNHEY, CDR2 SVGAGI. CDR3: CASSKQGFEAFF. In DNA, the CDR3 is TGTGCCAGCAGTAAACAGGGCTTTGAAGCTTTCTTT.

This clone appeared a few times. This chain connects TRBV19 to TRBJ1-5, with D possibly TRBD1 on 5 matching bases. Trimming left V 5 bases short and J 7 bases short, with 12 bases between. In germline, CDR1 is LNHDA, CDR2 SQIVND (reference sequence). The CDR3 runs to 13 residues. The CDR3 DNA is TGTGCCAGTAGTCCACAGGTGGACCAGCCCCAGCATTTT. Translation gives CASSPQVDQPQHF.

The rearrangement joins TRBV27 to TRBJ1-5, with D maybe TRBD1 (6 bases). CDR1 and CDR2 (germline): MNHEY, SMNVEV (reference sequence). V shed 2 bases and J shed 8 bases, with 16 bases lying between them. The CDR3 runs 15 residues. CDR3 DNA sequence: TGTGCCAGCAGTTTACAGTGGGGGGGCGGTGAGCCCCAGCATTTT. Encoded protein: CASSLQWGGGEPQHF.

In DNA form, the CDR3 reads TGTGCCAGCAGCCCCGGGACAGGGGTCGAACAGCCCCAGCATTTT. Protein sequence: CASSPGTGVEQPQHF. The chain couples TRBV7-9 to TRBJ1-5, with 10 bases that match TRBD1. The CDR3 totals 15 residues. Germline values: CDR1 SEHNR, CDR2 FQNEAQ (reference sequence). The junction had 8 bases not matched to a gene; V was cut back by 5 bases and J by 7 bases.

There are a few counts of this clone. CDR3 coding DNA: TGTGCCAGTAGTCTGGAAGGTGGGAGGACCGGGGAGCTGTTTTTT. Its protein product is CASSLEGGRTGELFF. The V and J genes are TRBV19 and TRBJ2-2; D may be TRBD2 (6 bases). From germline, CDR1 is LNHDA and CDR2 SQIVND (reference sequence). The CDR3 runs to 15 residues. Trimming took 5 bases from V and 5 from J, leaving 15 bases between them.

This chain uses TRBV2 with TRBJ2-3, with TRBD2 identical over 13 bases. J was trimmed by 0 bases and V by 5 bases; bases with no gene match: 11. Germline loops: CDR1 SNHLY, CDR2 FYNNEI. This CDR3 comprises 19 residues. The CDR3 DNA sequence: TGTGCCAGCAGTCTCAGGACTAGCGGGGGAACCTCGAGCACAGATACGCAGTATTTT. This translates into CASSLRTSGGTSSTDTQYF.

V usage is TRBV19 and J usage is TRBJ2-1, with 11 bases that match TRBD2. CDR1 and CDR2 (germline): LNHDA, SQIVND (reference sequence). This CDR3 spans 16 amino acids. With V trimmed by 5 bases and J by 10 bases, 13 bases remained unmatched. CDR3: CASSWLWISGRAEQFF. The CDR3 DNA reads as TGTGCCAGTAGTTGGCTGTGGATTAGCGGGAGGGCGGAGCAGTTCTTC. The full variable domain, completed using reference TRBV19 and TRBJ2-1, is DGGITQSPKYLFRKEGQNVTLSCEQNLNHDAMYWYRQDPGQGLRLIYYSQIVNDFQKGDIAEGYSVSREKKESFPLTVTSAQKNPTAFYLCASSWLWISGRAEQFFGPGTRLTVL.

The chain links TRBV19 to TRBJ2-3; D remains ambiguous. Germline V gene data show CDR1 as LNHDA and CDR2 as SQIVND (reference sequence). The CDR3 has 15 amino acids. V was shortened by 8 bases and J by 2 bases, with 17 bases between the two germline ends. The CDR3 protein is CASSPKTQFTDTQYF. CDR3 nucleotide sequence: TGTGCCAGTTCCCCGAAAACTCAATTCACAGATACGCAGTATTTT.

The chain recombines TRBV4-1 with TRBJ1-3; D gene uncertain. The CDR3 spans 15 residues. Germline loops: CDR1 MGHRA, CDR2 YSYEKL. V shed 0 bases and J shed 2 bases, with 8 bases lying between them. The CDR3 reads CASSQEGGTGNTIYF. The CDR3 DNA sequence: TGCGCCAGCAGCCAAGAAGGAGGGACTGGAAACACCATATATTTT.

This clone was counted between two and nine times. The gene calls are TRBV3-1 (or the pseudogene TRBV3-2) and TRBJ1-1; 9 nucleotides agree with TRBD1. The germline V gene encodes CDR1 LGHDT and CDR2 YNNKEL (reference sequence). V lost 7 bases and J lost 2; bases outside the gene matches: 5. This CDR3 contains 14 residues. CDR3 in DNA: TGTGCCAGCACCTTGGGACAGGGTAACACTGAAGCTTTCTTT. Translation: CASTLGQGNTEAFF.

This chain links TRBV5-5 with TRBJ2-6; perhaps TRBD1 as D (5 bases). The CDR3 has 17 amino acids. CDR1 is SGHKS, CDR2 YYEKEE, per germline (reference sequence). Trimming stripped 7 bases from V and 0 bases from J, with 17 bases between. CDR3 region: CASAKWGDSSGANVLTF. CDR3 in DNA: TGTGCCAGCGCTAAATGGGGCGACAGCTCTGGGGCCAACGTCCTGACTTTC.

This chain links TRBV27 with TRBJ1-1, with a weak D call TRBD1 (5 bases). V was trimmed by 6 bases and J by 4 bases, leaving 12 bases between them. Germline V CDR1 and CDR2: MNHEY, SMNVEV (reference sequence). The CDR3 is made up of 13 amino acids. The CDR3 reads CASRKQALTEAFF. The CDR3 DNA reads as TGTGCCAGCAGAAAACAGGCCCTCACTGAAGCTTTCTTT.

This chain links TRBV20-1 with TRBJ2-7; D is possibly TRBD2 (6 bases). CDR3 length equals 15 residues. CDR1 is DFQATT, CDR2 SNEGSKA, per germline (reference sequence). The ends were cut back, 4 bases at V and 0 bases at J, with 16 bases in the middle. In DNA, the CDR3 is TGCAGTGCTACTGAGAGTAGCGGCAGCTCCTACGAGCAGTACTTC. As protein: CSATESSGSSYEQYF.

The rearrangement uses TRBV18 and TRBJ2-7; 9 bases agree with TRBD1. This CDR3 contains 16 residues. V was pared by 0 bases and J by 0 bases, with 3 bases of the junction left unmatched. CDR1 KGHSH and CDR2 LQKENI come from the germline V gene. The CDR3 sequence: CASSPPGQGPSYEQYF. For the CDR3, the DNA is TGTGCCAGCTCACCACCGGGACAGGGCCCCTCCTACGAGCAGTACTTC.

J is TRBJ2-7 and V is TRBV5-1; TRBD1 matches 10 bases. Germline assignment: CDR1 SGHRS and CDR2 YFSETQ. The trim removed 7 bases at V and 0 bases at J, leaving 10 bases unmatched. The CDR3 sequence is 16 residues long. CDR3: CASRPGTGDGSYEQYF. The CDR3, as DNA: TGCGCCAGCCGTCCCGGGACAGGGGACGGCTCCTACGAGCAGTACTTC.

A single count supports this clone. CDR3 amino acids: CSASSQPSYEQYF. The CDR3, as DNA: TGCAGTGCTAGTTCACAGCCCTCCTACGAGCAGTACTTC. V is TRBV20-1 and J is TRBJ2-7; D call uncertain. The CDR3 covers 13 residues. Trimming shortened V by 3 bases and J by 0 bases, and 9 bases separated the two germline ends. Germline V gives CDR1 DFQATT, CDR2 SNEGSKA (reference sequence).

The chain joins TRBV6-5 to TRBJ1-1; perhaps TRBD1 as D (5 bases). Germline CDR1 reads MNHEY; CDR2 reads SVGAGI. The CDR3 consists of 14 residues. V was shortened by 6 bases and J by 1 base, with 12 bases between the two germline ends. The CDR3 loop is CASSRRATNTEAFF. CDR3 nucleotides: TGTGCCAGCAGCCGCAGGGCTACGAACACTGAAGCTTTCTTT.

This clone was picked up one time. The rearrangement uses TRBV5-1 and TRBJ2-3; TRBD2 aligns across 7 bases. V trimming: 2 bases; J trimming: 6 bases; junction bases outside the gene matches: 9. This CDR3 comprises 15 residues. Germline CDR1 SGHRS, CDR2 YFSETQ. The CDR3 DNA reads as TGCGCCAGCAGCTTAGCGGGGTGGACGGGTGATACGCAGTATTTT. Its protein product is CASSLAGWTGDTQYF.

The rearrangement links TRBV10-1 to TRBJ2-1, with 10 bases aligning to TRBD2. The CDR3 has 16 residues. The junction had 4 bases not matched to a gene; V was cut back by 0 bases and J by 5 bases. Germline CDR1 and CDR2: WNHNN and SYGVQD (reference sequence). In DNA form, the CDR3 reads TGCGCCAGCAGTGAGTCTGGAGGACTAGCGGACAATGAGCAGTTCTTC. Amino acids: CASSESGGLADNEQFF.

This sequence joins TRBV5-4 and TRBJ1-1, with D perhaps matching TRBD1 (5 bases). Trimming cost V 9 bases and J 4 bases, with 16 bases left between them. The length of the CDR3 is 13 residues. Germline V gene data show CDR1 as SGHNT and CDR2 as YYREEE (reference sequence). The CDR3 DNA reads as TGTGCCACTTCTCTTAGGGGTAGCACTGAAGCTTTCTTT. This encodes CATSLRGSTEAFF.

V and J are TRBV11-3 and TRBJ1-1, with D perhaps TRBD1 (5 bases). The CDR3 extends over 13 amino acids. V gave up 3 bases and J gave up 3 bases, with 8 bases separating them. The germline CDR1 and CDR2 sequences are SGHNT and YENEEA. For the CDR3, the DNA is TGTGCCAGCAGCTTGGGGGGGGACACTGAAGCTTTCTTT. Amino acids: CASSLGGDTEAFF.

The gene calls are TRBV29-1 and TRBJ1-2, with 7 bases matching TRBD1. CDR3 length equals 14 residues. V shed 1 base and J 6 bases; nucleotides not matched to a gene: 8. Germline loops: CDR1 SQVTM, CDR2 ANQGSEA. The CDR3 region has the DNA TGCAGCGTTGAAGTGGGGGCACAGGGGAATGGCTACACCTTC. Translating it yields CSVEVGAQGNGYTF. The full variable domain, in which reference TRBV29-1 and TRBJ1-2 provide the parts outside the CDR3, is SAVISQKPSRDICQRGTSLTIQCQVDSQVTMMFWYRQQPGQSLTLIATANQGSEATYESGFVIDKFPISRPNLTFSTLTVSNMSPEDSSIYLCSVEVGAQGNGYTFGSGTRLTVV.

This CDR3 reads CASSYGGGARGYTF. The DNA for the CDR3 is TGTGCCAGCAGTTACGGTGGGGGGGCCAGGGGCTACACCTTC. The chain couples TRBV28 to TRBJ1-2; tentatively, D is TRBD1 (6 bases). There are 14 residues in the CDR3. The germline V gene has CDR1 MDHEN and CDR2 SYDVKM. The V end was cut by 4 bases, the J end by 8 bases, with 17 bases between.